The clone carrying this T cell receptor beta chain has just one count. These data belong to a study of blood T cell repertoires in COVID-19. Looking at the study overall: T cells, B-cell-depleted T cells, or PBMCs provided the cDNA or gDNA that served as material.

The CDR3 has 15 amino acids. As processed by the authors: Nucleated cell number was recorded as an estimate derived from reference gene primer amplification. Using immunoSEQ multiplex PCR, the repertoire was profiled, and TCRdb retains in-frame clones only, with some absent. V and J calls and clone size follow that table, whereas D and trimming were derived from the DNA. The repertoire holds about 240,000 clones, with approximately 86% as singletons. Material: peripheral blood. The origin of this receptor is a woman aged 70 to 79 with active or convalescent COVID-19. The genes are TRBV21-1 and TRBJ1-4. TRBV21-1 is labeled a pseudogene. CDR3 in DNA: TGTGCCAGCAGCAAACGGAGGCAGAGAGTTGAAAAACTGTTTTTT. The encoded protein is CASSKRRQRVEKLFF.